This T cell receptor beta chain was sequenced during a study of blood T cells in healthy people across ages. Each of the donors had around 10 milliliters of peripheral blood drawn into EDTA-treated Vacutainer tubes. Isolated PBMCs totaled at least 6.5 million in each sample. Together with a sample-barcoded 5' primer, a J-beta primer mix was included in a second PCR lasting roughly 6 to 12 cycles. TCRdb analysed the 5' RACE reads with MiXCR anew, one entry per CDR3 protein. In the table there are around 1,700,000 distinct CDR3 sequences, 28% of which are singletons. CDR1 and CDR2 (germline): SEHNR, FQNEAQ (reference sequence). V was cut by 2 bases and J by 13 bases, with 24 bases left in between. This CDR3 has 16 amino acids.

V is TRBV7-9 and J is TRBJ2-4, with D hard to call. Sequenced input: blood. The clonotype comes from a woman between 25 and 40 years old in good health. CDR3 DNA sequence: TGTGCCAGCAGCTTACCCCCTCCGGGTCGAGGAAATGAGCAGTACTTC. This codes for CASSLPPPGRGNEQYF. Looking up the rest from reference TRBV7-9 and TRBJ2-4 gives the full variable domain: DTGVSQNPRHKITKRGQNVTFRCDPISEHNRLYWYRQTLGQGPEFLTYFQNEAQLEKSRLLSDRFSAERPKGSFSTLEIQRTEQGDSAMYLCASSLPPPGRGNEQYFGAGTRLSVL.